This T cell receptor (beta chain) originates from a study of cytotoxic CD8 clonotypes in ibrutinib-treated CLL (dated by TCRdb to 2020 to 2022). Context from the whole study: In this cohort, about 16 patients were treatment-naive and roughly 10 were relapsed/refractory, while approximately 18 had unmutated IGHV. Partial responses were observed in 24 patients and complete responses in 2; after a median follow-up of 68 months, remission was maintained in approximately 14 patients and progression was observed in roughly twelve. Response samples were taken after a median of approximately 13 months on treatment, ranging from roughly 6 to 36 months. On average, each sample yielded 255,043 productive templates and tens of thousands of productive rearrangements. Of the 80 to 95 participants in the trial, about two dozen had longitudinal samples available. Cryopreserved peripheral blood mononuclear cells were collected at three points: before therapy, at response, and at either sustained remission or disease progression.

Overall study results and their limits: Sustained-remission and progressing patients did not have matched sampling times, and lymph node repertoires were not examined. Clonality rose at ibrutinib response, remained stable during sustained remission, and dropped back toward baseline at progression. Public clonotypes were rare and either contracted or stayed stable during treatment, and the rise in clonality at ibrutinib response reflected the expansion of private clonotypes. Baseline clonality was found to be higher than that of age-matched healthy donors and was strongly correlated with circulating CD8+ T-cell counts.

About this clone: Its binding antigen is unknown. Base qualities are not recorded, but no much larger clone differs from it by a single base.

On a MiSeq, deep resolution sequencing aimed for a depth between 1 in 1 million and 1 in 200,000 T cells, with each clonotype covered approximately 10x on average. TCR beta libraries were generated with the immunoSEQ hsTCRB Kit. The original pipeline was this. Data were analyzed with ImmunoSEQ Data Assistant and ImmunoSEQ Analyzer, with V, D and J genes assigned per IMGT definitions. Clonality was computed as one minus normalized Shannon entropy of productive rearrangement frequencies, ranging from 0 to 1. Only overrepresented clonotypes making up at least 0.05% of each patient's repertoire were included in the public clonotype analysis. More than ten repertoires from age-matched healthy donors, obtained from immuneACCESS, served as clonality controls. Held by TCRdb, this immuneACCESS table contains in-frame sequences only and omits some clones. Under half of the omission traces to an unresolved V gene where checked; the cause of the rest is unknown. V and J calls and clone size follow that table, whereas D and trimming were derived from the DNA. In this sample the table shows fewer than 100,000 clones, 70% to 90% of which occur a single time. The top ten constitute less than 6.5% of the sample.

Approximately 2 micrograms of genomic DNA were extracted from cryopreserved PBMCs for TCR beta library preparation. High-throughput TCR beta sequencing was performed on longitudinal blood samples from CLL patients receiving ibrutinib monotherapy. The patients were enrolled in a single-center, open-label phase 2 trial of ibrutinib monotherapy. The TCR comes from a human donor with chronic lymphocytic leukemia. The sequences come from PBMCs, collected before ibrutinib treatment.

The CDR3 region: CASSRLAGTNSLQETQYF. DNA sequence: TGCGCCAGCAGCAGACTAGCGGGAACGAATTCACTACAAGAGACCCAGTACTTC. Recombination joined TRBV5-1 with TRBJ2-5; 11 of the junction bases match TRBD2. The junction shows trimming of 4 bases on V and 2 bases on J, and the gene matches do not reach 13 bases of it. CDR1 and CDR2, looked up from the germline V gene, are SGHRS and YFSETQ. CDR3 length: 18 amino acids, cysteine to phenylalanine. The sequence is cut down to CDR3 DNA, 54 bases in frame from base 1.